This T cell receptor beta chain was retrieved from a study of pediatric ulcerative colitis (dated by TCRdb to the late 2010s). Regarding the study in general: Pancolitis was present in several ulcerative colitis patients and left-sided colitis in two, and histology consistent with ulcerative colitis was found in all of these patients. From about ten newly diagnosed, treatment-naive pediatric ulcerative colitis patients and a few non-IBD control children, paired blood and rectal samples were collected. By Pediatric Ulcerative Colitis Activity Index, mild disease was classified in two patients, moderate disease in four and acute severe colitis in three.

A remark on this clone: The clone's antigen remains unknown. No much larger clone exists at a distance of one base, and base qualities are not known.

Rearranged CDR3 beta regions were amplified from genomic DNA with multiplex V and J primers using the immunoSEQ TRB Survey service. To keep depth equal across samples, survey-level sequencing depth of up to 500,000 reads per sample was applied. The libraries were purified and pooled, then sequenced using Illumina technology. In the source study's methods: Productive clonality, sample overlap, pairwise scatters, CDR3 beta length, V/D/J gene usage and productiveness were assessed with immunoSEQ online tools. Alongside Shannon and Simpson indices, calculated diversity was computed as the number of unique rearrangements divided by total templates, multiplied by 100. For principal component analysis, Z-score normalized data were analyzed with the R prcomp function and the ggbiplot package. Morisita's index was used to measure clonal overlap between blood and rectum within each subject. TCRdb retrieved this table from immuneACCESS and kept in-frame rearrangements only. Not all clones are present; in checked studies, unresolved V genes account for under half, and no reason is known for the remainder. V and J calls and clone size are as listed in that table; D and trimming were resolved from the DNA. Counted in this sample were fewer than 30,000 clones; roughly 71% of them appeared once. The top ten clonotypes cover approximately 8% of the sample.

During colonoscopy, one to two rectal pinch biopsies were obtained for research purposes. No immunosuppressive medication had been given to the ulcerative colitis patients before the diagnostic colonoscopy. Before DNA isolation, rectal biopsies were subjected to proteinase K digestion. The Wizard kit (Promega) was used to extract genomic DNA from the blood and intestinal samples. Results the study describes overall, beyond this receptor: Rectal repertoire features separated controls, mild-moderate and acute severe colitis patients; acute severe colitis showed reduced rectal diversity due to clonal expansions. Blood-derived T cells may have been included in rectal pinch biopsies, especially in patients with overt colitis. Only four individuals were included in the healthy control group, which was small. A couple of rectal CDR3 clonotypes were found in every ulcerative colitis patient but in no control. Because repertoires came from total lymphocyte DNA, patterns in rare subsets such as regulatory T cells may not be reflected. Compared with controls, ulcerative colitis patients showed significantly higher autologous blood-rectal clonal overlap, a finding that suggests increased T cell trafficking to inflamed tissue. For technical reasons, blood samples from two patients gave substantially fewer templates, and these samples were excluded from the blood-rectal overlap analysis.

This TCR was sampled from a boy younger than 18 with severe ulcerative colitis. The sequenced material came from gut tissue.

The bases read TGTGCCAGCAGTTACTCGATGAAGAACGAGCAGTACTTC. Its coded protein is CASSYSMKNEQYF. Rearrangement joined TRBV6-5 to TRBJ2-7; the D gene is unclear. The germline V gene yields MNHEY for CDR1 and SVGAGI for CDR2. V gives up 0 bases and J gives up 5 bases, and the segment between their germline ends measures 8 bases. The CDR3 covers 13 residues, taking in both the cysteine and the phenylalanine. The sequence is cut down to CDR3 DNA, 39 bases in frame from base 1.